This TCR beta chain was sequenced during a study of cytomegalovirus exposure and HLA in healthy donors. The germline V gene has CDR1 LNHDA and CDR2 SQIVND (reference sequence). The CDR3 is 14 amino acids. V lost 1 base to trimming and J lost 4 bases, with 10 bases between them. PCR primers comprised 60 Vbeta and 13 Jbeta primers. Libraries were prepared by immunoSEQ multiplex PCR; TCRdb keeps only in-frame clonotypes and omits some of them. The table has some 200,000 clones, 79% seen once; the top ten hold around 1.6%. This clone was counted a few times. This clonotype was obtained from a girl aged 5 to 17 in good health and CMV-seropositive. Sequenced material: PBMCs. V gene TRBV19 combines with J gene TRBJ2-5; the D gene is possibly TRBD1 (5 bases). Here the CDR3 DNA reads TGTGCCAGTAGTATAGTAGGGGCCCGAGAGACCCAGTACTTC. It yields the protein CASSIVGARETQYF.